The 19 T cell receptor beta chains in this list originate from one sample, sequenced in a study of T cell clonality in common variable immunodeficiency. TCRdb keeps only in-frame clones here, not all; method: immunoSEQ multiplex PCR. The sample contains more than 55,000 clones, none occurring once; under 0.9% lies in the top ten. The sample comprised peripheral blood mononuclear cells. The receptors come from a person between 18 and 69 years old in good health.

In its sample, this clone was seen a few times. The CDR3 end lies 3 residues beyond the end of the read and is filled in from the germline J gene. The chain combines TRBV19 with TRBJ1-4; weak D call: TRBD1 (5 bases). The germline gives CDR1 LNHDA, CDR2 SQIVND (reference sequence). The CDR3 is 17 residues long. Incomplete CDR3 DNA: TGTGCCAGTAGTATACCGGAAAGGGTCGGTGGGGCCAACGTA. Translation gives CASSIPERVGGANV. The entire CDR3 is CASSIPERVGGANVLFF.

This clone occurred many times. The CDR3 end lies 3 residues beyond the end of the read and is filled in from the germline J gene. V gene TRBV6-4 combines with J gene TRBJ2-2; D gene unclear. Germline V lookup: CDR1 MRHNA, CDR2 SNTAGT. Trimming left V 3 bases short and J 3 bases short, with 5 bases between. The CDR3 covers 13 residues. CDR3 protein: CASSEGYTGELFF. The sequenced part of the CDR3 DNA is TGTGCCAGCAGTGAAGGGTACACCGGGGAG.

This clone was counted at least ten times. The read ends 3 residues early relative to the CDR3; the germline J gene fills the gap. V usage is TRBV20-1 and J usage is TRBJ1-6, with D hard to call. This CDR3 is built from 15 residues. Trimming pared 0 bases from V and 8 bases from J, leaving 14 bases between. Germline CDR1 and CDR2: DFQATT and SNEGSKA (reference sequence). The chain's CDR3 is CSAREDGRGYSPLHF. The sequenced CDR3 bases are TGCAGTGCTAGAGAAGATGGCAGAGGGTATTCACCC.

Comments on this clone: The read finishes 3 residues shy of the CDR3 end, and the germline J gene is used to complete it. V is TRBV7-8 and J is TRBJ1-3; D is possibly TRBD1 (5 bases). Germline V CDR1 and CDR2: SGHVS, FQNEAQ. The V and J ends lost 5 bases and 1 base respectively, with 15 bases between them. The CDR3 is made up of 16 amino acids. The CDR3 protein is CASSRTRGRSGNTIYF. CDR3 DNA (partial): TGTGCCAGCAGCCGTACCCGGGGGAGGTCTGGAAACACC.

The sample holds many counts of this clone. Coverage ceases 3 residues before the CDR3 finishes, and the germline J gene fills in the end. V gene TRBV28 combines with J gene TRBJ2-1; 10 bases line up with TRBD2. Trimming at V came to 4 bases and at J to 5 bases, leaving 8 bases not matched to a gene. The CDR3 contains 16 residues. Germline-derived CDR1 and CDR2 are MDHEN and SYDVKM. The CDR3 loop is CASSSSGSLDHNEQFF. CDR3 DNA, as far as it was read: TGTGCCAGCAGTTCTAGCGGGAGCTTAGATCACAATGAG.

This clone has a handful of counts. From the germline J gene comes the end of the CDR3, since the read stops 3 residues before it. V is TRBV19 and J is TRBJ1-2; TRBD1 agrees at 9 bases. The CDR3 runs to 14 residues. The germline CDR1 and CDR2 sequences are LNHDA and SQIVND (reference sequence). CDR3 bases read: TGTGCCAGTAGTAAGGACAGGGGTTCAGATACC. It yields the protein CASSKDRGSDT. The full CDR3 protein reads CASSKDRGSDTYTF.

A note on this clone: The read ends 3 residues shy of where the CDR3 ends; the end is completed using the germline J gene. The gene calls are TRBV20-1 and TRBJ2-3, with D possibly being TRBD1 (5 bases). Germline V gene sequence: CDR1 DFQATT, CDR2 SNEGSKA (reference sequence). This CDR3 region has 14 residues. The CDR3 here is CSATSSGLNQPQYF. The DNA read from the CDR3 is TGCAGTGCTACTTCGTCAGGGCTGAATCAGCCG.

This clone was seen only a few times. The read terminates 3 residues before the CDR3 end, so the remaining end is supplied by the germline J gene. This sequence joins TRBV25-1 and TRBJ2-3; possible D gene TRBD1, 6 bases. V gave up 4 bases and J gave up 2 bases, with 13 bases separating them. Germline V gene data show CDR1 as MGHDK and CDR2 as SYGVNS. The CDR3 is made up of 15 amino acids. The CDR3 bases that were read are TGTGCCAGCAGTGGTAGGGGGAAGTTCACAGATACG. This codes for CASSGRGKFTDT. The entire CDR3 is CASSGRGKFTDTQYF.

This clone has a count of ten or more. The CDR3 end falls 3 residues outside the read, so it is completed with the germline J gene. V and J are TRBV2 and TRBJ2-4; no definite D call. Trimming removed 7 bases from V and 1 base from J, with 8 bases in between. This CDR3 comprises 13 residues. Germline assignment: CDR1 SNHLY and CDR2 FYNNEI. The CDR3 here is CASNPPAKNIQYF. CDR3 bases read: TGTGCCAGCAATCCTCCGGCCAAAAACATT.

Ten or more counts support this clone. Sequencing ends 3 residues short of the CDR3 end; the germline J gene provides the rest. The rearrangement links TRBV5-1 to TRBJ1-4, with 7 bases that match TRBD1. This CDR3 comprises 17 residues. The V gene end was trimmed by 5 bases and the J gene end by 7 bases; junction bases not matched to a gene: 17. The germline V gene has CDR1 SGHRS and CDR2 YFSETQ. CDR3 DNA, as far as it was read: TGCGCCAGCAGGTCCGGGACAGCTTTTTCCGGGAGTGAAAAA. Amino acid sequence: CASRSGTAFSGSEK. The full CDR3 protein is CASRSGTAFSGSEKLFF.

This clone was picked up many times. The sequence runs out 3 residues before the end of the CDR3; the remainder is reconstructed from the germline J gene. This chain connects TRBV10-3 to TRBJ1-1; D ambiguous. CDR1 is ENHRY and CDR2 is SYGVKD in the germline V gene. This CDR3 spans 16 amino acids. V shed 3 bases and J shed 0 bases, with 14 bases lying between them. The covered CDR3 bases are TGTGCCATCAGTGAATCCATTGAGCCTTTGAACACTGAA. Encoded protein: CAISESIEPLNTE. The entire CDR3 protein is CAISESIEPLNTEAFF.

This clone came up many times. The CDR3 goes on 3 residues after the read ends, and that part is filled in from the germline J gene. The J gene is TRBJ1-6, the V gene TRBV19; D is undetermined. Trimming cost V 9 bases and J 9 bases, with 18 bases left between them. Germline V gene lookup returns CDR1 LNHDA and CDR2 SQIVND (reference sequence). The CDR3 has 14 residues. The DNA read from the CDR3 is TGTGCCAGCCGAACCGGAGGGTTTACTTCACCC. Translating gives CASRTGGFTSP. The whole CDR3 is CASRTGGFTSPLHF.

There are many counts of this clone. The CDR3 is cut off 3 residues early in the read; its end comes from the germline J gene. V is TRBV7-2 and J is TRBJ2-6; no definite D call. The CDR3 covers 13 residues. Germline loops: CDR1 SGHTA, CDR2 FQGNSA. V lost 6 bases, J lost 1 base, and 4 bases lay in between. The part of the CDR3 DNA that was read is TGTGCCAGCAGTATTTCTGGGGCCAACGTC. Its translation is CASSISGANV. The CDR3 reads in full as CASSISGANVLTF.

This clone was seen many times. The sequence runs out 3 residues before the end of the CDR3; the remainder is reconstructed from the germline J gene. The chain combines TRBV7-9 with TRBJ1-2, with TRBD1 matching over 8 bases. The CDR3 spans 15 residues. The V and J ends lost 7 bases and 0 bases, in that order; junction bases with no gene match: 7. Germline CDR1 reads SEHNR; CDR2 reads FQNEAQ (reference sequence). The sequenced CDR3 bases are TGTGCCAGCATCAGGACAGGGATGACTAACTATGGC. It codes for CASIRTGMTNYG. The CDR3, in full, reads CASIRTGMTNYGYTF.

This clone has ten or more counts. A much larger clone lies a single base off, so this may be a read error. Sequencing ends 3 residues short of the CDR3 end; the germline J gene provides the rest. The chain combines TRBV5-1 with TRBJ1-4; D is perhaps TRBD1 (5 bases). CDR3 length: 15 residues. CDR1 SGHRS and CDR2 YFSETQ come from the germline V gene. The CDR3 is CASSLTASGANVLFF. The CDR3 DNA, read in part, is TGCGCCAGCAGCCTGACAGCCTCTGGGGCCAACGTA. The whole variable domain, filled in from reference TRBV5-1 and TRBJ1-4, reads KAGVTQTPRYLIKTRGQQVTLSCSPISGHRSVSWYQQTPGQGLQFLFEYFSETQRNKGNFPGRFSGRQFSNSRSEMNVSTLELGDSALYLCASSLTASGANVLFFGSGTQLSVL.

This clone showed up many times. From the germline J gene comes the end of the CDR3, since the read stops 3 residues before it. The chain links TRBV19 to TRBJ1-5; 10 nucleotides match TRBD1. Unmatched junction bases numbered 6, after V lost 9 bases and J lost 4 bases. Germline CDR1 is LNHDA and CDR2 is SQIVND (reference sequence). The CDR3 length is 14 residues. The part of the CDR3 DNA that was read is TGTGCCAGCCGGGGGGACAGGGGTAATCAGCCC. This sequence encodes CASRGDRGNQP. The CDR3 in its entirety is CASRGDRGNQPQHF.

This clone has a count of ten or more. The read finishes 3 residues shy of the CDR3 end, and the germline J gene is used to complete it. V and J are TRBV30 and TRBJ1-1; D uncertain. Germline loops: CDR1 GTSNPN, CDR2 SVGIG (reference sequence). Trimming pared 2 bases from V and 1 base from J, leaving 5 bases between. The length of the CDR3 is 12 residues. The CDR3 protein is CAWSQENTEAFF. CDR3 DNA (partial): TGTGCCTGGAGTCAGGAGAACACTGAA.

A word on this clone: The CDR3 end falls 3 residues outside the read, so it is completed with the germline J gene. The V gene is TRBV30, the J gene TRBJ2-4; maybe TRBD2 (6 bases). The CDR3 runs to 13 residues. CDR1 and CDR2 (germline): GTSNPN, SVGIG (reference sequence). The CDR3 region is CAWSRDSNYGQYF. The covered CDR3 bases are TGTGCCTGGAGTAGGGACTCTAACTATGGT.

At least ten counts were recorded for this clone. The part of the CDR3 DNA that was read is TGTGCCAGCAGGGACACAGTCAACCGTAACAATGAG. This encodes CASRDTVNRNNE. The entire CDR3 sequence reads CASRDTVNRNNEQFF. J is TRBJ2-1 and V is TRBV6-2 or TRBV6-3; a possible D gene is TRBD1 (5 bases). The read is 3 residues too short to cover the CDR3 end, so that end is filled in from the germline J gene. Trimming took off 6 bases at V and 5 bases at J, with 17 bases between the two ends. The CDR3 is 15 residues long. Germline CDR1 reads MNHEY; CDR2 reads SVGEGT.